This T cell receptor (beta chain) was captured in a study of cytomegalovirus exposure and HLA in healthy donors. Looked up from germline, CDR1 is MDHEN and CDR2 is SYDVKM. The J segment lost 6 bases and the V segment lost 9 bases, leaving 8 bases of the junction unmatched. The CDR3 contains 12 residues. PCR primers comprised 60 Vbeta and 13 Jbeta primers. Data came from immunoSEQ multiplex PCR; TCRdb stores just in-frame clones and leaves some out. The table records some 120,000 clones, roughly 78% of them present only once. Turning to this clone: The antigen remains undetermined.

Broader study findings: TRBV6-2, TRBV6-3 and some other V segments were unresolvable in 87-base-pair reads.

This sequence originates from a man aged 35 to 55 in good health and CMV-seronegative. Sequenced material: PBMCs. The rearrangement joins TRBV28 to TRBJ2-7; 7 bases are shared with TRBD1. CDR3 loop: CARPGQRVEQYF. The CDR3 nucleotides read TGTGCCAGACCGGGACAGCGTGTCGAGCAGTACTTC.